The source of this T cell receptor beta chain is a study of T cells after yellow fever vaccination (dated by TCRdb to between 2018 and 2021). About the full investigation: The SMART-Seq v4 Ultra Low Input RNA kit was used to prepare libraries from fractions with low cell numbers. To follow T-cell clones before and after primary and booster YFV17D yellow fever vaccination, bulk TCR alpha and beta repertoires were sequenced over time. Blood was collected at multiple timepoints before and after primary and secondary immunization, and bulk PBMC replicates and cell subsets were isolated. Two healthy male donors, one aged 18 to 30 and one aged 30 to 40 years, made up the cohort. The paper as a whole reports these results and caveats: Compared with the primary T-cell response, the secondary T-cell response was faster but weaker, reaching its peak on day 5 rather than on day 15. The study included only two donors, which limits how far the findings can be generalized. A small fraction of clonotypes showed up in both the CD4 and CD8 compartments, probably as a result of convergent recombination. After the booster, most of the clones that had expanded following primary vaccination were detected again (almost 98% of CD4 and roughly nine tenths of CD8), which suggests that memory was broadly maintained. Because abundant contaminating clonotypes from the bulk population could be contained in FACS-sorted repertoires, computational filtering was required.

TCR cDNA was synthesized by 5'RACE template switching, which introduced a universal primer site and unique molecular identifiers. Priming of cDNA synthesis was performed from both the TCR alpha and TCR beta constant segments. Two PCR steps were used to amplify libraries, with sample barcodes and sequencing adapters being added in the second step. Sequencing of libraries was performed on Illumina HiSeq 2500 (2x100 bp) or NovaSeq (2x150 bp). The study's processing was this. Demultiplexing of reads and collapsing into UMI consensus sequences were performed with MIGEC, and V(D)J alignment was carried out with MiXCR. Vaccine-responding clonotypes were defined with edgeR using replicate PBMC samples, requiring FDR below 0.01 and a log2 fold change above 5 up to day 15. Bulk clonotypes were assigned CD4 or CD8 identity according to which sequenced CD4 or CD8 repertoire held them at higher abundance. NS4B-specific clonotypes were defined as those at least 10-fold enriched in dextramer-positive over dextramer-negative fractions; CD4-biased clonotypes were excluded. TCRdb passed the public sequencing reads through fastp at Q25 and MiXCR, retaining productive beta sequences. Rows with one shared CDR3 protein collapse into an entry with the most common genes and DNA. These V and J calls originate from TCRdb's pipeline instead of the authors' own analysis. Present in this sample are more than 75,000 distinct CDR3 sequences, approximately 8.4% of which were seen just once. Together, the top ten hold about 15% of the sample.

The sample's treatment or condition label is to be understood as: live attenuated yellow fever vaccine strain. PBMCs were isolated from peripheral blood using a standard Ficoll-Paque protocol. With anti-CD3 and anti-CD8 staining plus a dextramer loaded with the yellow fever NS4B epitope peptide, the researchers sorted epitope-specific CD8 T cells. RNA was extracted with TriZol from bulk PBMCs, CD4 and CD8 fractions, and dextramer-positive and dextramer-negative fractions. As concerns this clonotype: Base qualities are not recorded, but no much larger clone differs from it by a single base.

V is clipped by 1 base and J by 8 bases, and the sequence between their germline boundaries is 7 bases long. The CDR3 has 12 amino acids, counting the end cysteine and phenylalanine. The kept DNA is CDR3 alone, 36 bases in frame from the first base. Sequenced here: CD8+ T cells not binding an NS4B(214-222) dextramer, sorted from PBMCs, sampled more than 14 days after the first yellow fever vaccination. The cell subset or site label for this specimen denotes: NS4B epitope dextramer-negative CD8 T cells. This TCR came from a man between 18 and 29 years old who received the YFV17D yellow fever vaccine. The rearranged chain carries TRBV12-3 or TRBV12-4 and TRBJ2-3; a tentative D call is TRBD2 (5 bases match). The CDR3 protein is CASSLGGRTQYF. The nucleotides are TGTGCCAGCAGTTTAGGAGGGCGTACGCAGTATTTT.